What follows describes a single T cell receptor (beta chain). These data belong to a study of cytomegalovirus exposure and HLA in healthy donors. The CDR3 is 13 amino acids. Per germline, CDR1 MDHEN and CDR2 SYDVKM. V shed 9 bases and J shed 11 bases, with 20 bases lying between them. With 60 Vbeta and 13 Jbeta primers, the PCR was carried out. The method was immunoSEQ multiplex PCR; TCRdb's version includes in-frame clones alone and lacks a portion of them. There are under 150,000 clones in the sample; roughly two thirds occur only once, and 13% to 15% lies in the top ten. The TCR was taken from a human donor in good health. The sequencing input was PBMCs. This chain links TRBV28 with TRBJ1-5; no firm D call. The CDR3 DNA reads TGTGCCAGTAAGGGCAGCGTCAGGAGGGCCCAGCATTTT. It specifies CASKGSVRRAQHF.